This T cell receptor (beta chain) was identified in a study of shared clonotypes between healthy human individuals. Study-wide findings and caveats: Though the depth was large, rarefaction showed that sorted-subset sequencing was incomplete.

Trimming left V 0 bases short and J 6 bases short, with 18 bases between. This CDR3 contains 15 residues. The germline gives CDR1 GTSNPN, CDR2 SVGIG (reference sequence). The authors divided CD4+ cells into CD45RA+ naive and CD45RA-negative memory subsets. Comments on this clone: Antigen specificity is unknown.

Per sorted-subset replicate PCR, input was approximately 0.2 ug DNA, representing tens of thousands of T cell genomes. Sequenced by immunoSEQ multiplex PCR; TCRdb stores in-frame clones only, minus some. The sample lists some 1.5 million clones; approximately 96% were seen once. The chain has TRBV30 and TRBJ2-7; tentatively, D is TRBD2 (5 bases). Sequences were obtained from naive CD4+ T cells sorted from blood. Described subset: CD45RA+ positively selected. This receptor was identified in a man aged 25-45 years in good health. For the CDR3, the DNA is TGTGCCTGGAGTGTCCTCGGGCCCTCCCGGGGCGAGCAGTACTTC. Translating it yields CAWSVLGPSRGEQYF.